These 18 T cell receptor beta chains were sequenced from one sample in a study of blood T cell repertoires in COVID-19. The table came from immunoSEQ multiplex PCR; TCRdb's copy has only in-frame clones and leaves some out. The sample has 59,000 or so clones; approximately 80% are singletons. Input material: peripheral blood. The receptors were gathered from a woman of 80 years or more with active or convalescent COVID-19.

The gene calls are TRBV27 and TRBJ1-1; a weak D match, TRBD1 (5 bases). CDR1 and CDR2 from the germline V gene are MNHEY and SMNVEV (reference sequence). This CDR3 has 15 amino acids. Between the trimmed V and J ends, which lost 5 bases and 3 bases, there was a span of 16 bases. CDR3 sequence reads: CASSTNPLGHTEAFF. As DNA, the CDR3 is TGTGCCAGCAGTACAAACCCGCTGGGGCACACTGAAGCTTTCTTT.

The CDR3 DNA reads TGCGCCAGCAATCCAGTCGCAGGGCCCTCCTACGAGCAGTACTTC. Its protein is CASNPVAGPSYEQYF. J is TRBJ2-7 and V is TRBV5-1, with D perhaps TRBD1 (5 bases). Germline V lookup: CDR1 SGHRS, CDR2 YFSETQ. V shed 6 bases and J shed 0 bases, with 16 bases lying between them. The CDR3 runs 15 residues. The full variable domain, in which reference TRBV5-1 and TRBJ2-7 provide the parts outside the CDR3, is KAGVTQTPRYLIKTRGQQVTLSCSPISGHRSVSWYQQTPGQGLQFLFEYFSETQRNKGNFPGRFSGRQFSNSRSEMNVSTLELGDSALYLCASNPVAGPSYEQYFGPGTRLTVT.

The chain links TRBV7-2 to TRBJ1-1; perhaps TRBD1 as D (5 bases). The CDR3 spans 13 residues. Trimming removed 1 base at V and 7 bases at J, with 10 bases between. Looked up from germline, CDR1 is SGHTA and CDR2 is FQGNSA. The DNA of the CDR3 is TGTGCCAGCAGCTTAGGGGCAGGGCTTGAAGCTTTCTTT. Amino acid sequence: CASSLGAGLEAFF. The full variable domain, completed using reference TRBV7-2 and TRBJ1-1, is GAGVSQSPSNKVTEKGKDVELRCDPISGHTALYWYRQSLGQGLEFLIYFQGNSAPDKSGLPSDRFSAERTGGSVSTLTIQRTQQEDSAVYLCASSLGAGLEAFFGQGTRLTVV.

The rearrangement uses TRBV3-1 (or the pseudogene TRBV3-2) and TRBJ2-7, with D uncertain. The V end was cut by 1 base, the J end by 5 bases, with 12 bases between. The germline V gene has CDR1 LGHDT and CDR2 YNNKEL (reference sequence). There are 14 residues in the CDR3. The CDR3 loop reads CASSQVHGAHEQYF. CDR3 in DNA: TGTGCCAGCAGCCAAGTTCATGGAGCCCACGAGCAGTACTTC.

This clone occurred a few times. J is TRBJ1-1 and V is TRBV15; TRBD1 agrees at 8 bases. The V gene end was trimmed by 4 bases and the J gene end by 11 bases; junction bases not matched to a gene: 6. The CDR3 loop spans 12 amino acids. Germline V gives CDR1 LNHNV, CDR2 YYDKDF (reference sequence). The CDR3 region has the DNA TGTGCCACCAGCATGACAGGGGAGAAGGCTTTCTTT. Translated: CATSMTGEKAFF. The variable domain in full, with the rest retrieved from reference TRBV15 and TRBJ1-1, is DAMVIQNPRYQVTQFGKPVTLSCSQTLNHNVMYWYQQKSSQAPKLLFHYYDKDFNNEADTPDNFQSRRPNTSFCFLDIRSPGLGDTAMYLCATSMTGEKAFFGQGTRLTVV.

In nucleotides, the CDR3 is TGTGCCAGCAGCGTCCGGGACTCCCACTCCAAAGGGTCCTACGAGCAGTACTTC. Translation gives CASSVRDSHSKGSYEQYF. This chain uses TRBV3-1 (or the pseudogene TRBV3-2) with TRBJ2-7, with D perhaps TRBD2 (6 bases). In germline, CDR1 is LGHDT, CDR2 YNNKEL (reference sequence). Trimming removed 5 bases at V and 1 base at J, with 24 bases between. This CDR3 region has 18 residues.

The chain carries TRBV5-1 and TRBJ2-1; TRBD2 agrees at 10 bases. The length of the CDR3 is 14 residues. Unmatched junction bases numbered 5, after V lost 3 bases and J lost 8 bases. Germline-derived CDR1 and CDR2 are SGHRS and YFSETQ. In nucleotides, the CDR3 is TGCGCCAGCAGCTGGGGACTAGCGCTCGATGAGCAGTTCTTC. Translating it yields CASSWGLALDEQFF. Together with reference TRBV5-1 and TRBJ2-1, the CDR3 gives the full variable domain: KAGVTQTPRYLIKTRGQQVTLSCSPISGHRSVSWYQQTPGQGLQFLFEYFSETQRNKGNFPGRFSGRQFSNSRSEMNVSTLELGDSALYLCASSWGLALDEQFFGPGTRLTVL.

The V and J genes are TRBV10-3 and TRBJ2-3, with TRBD2 matching over 7 bases. Germline assignment: CDR1 ENHRY and CDR2 SYGVKD. The junction had 16 bases not matched to a gene; V was cut back by 0 bases and J by 4 bases. The CDR3 is made up of 19 amino acids. CDR3 in amino acids: CAISESTLKSGAKSDTQYF. CDR3 coding DNA: TGTGCCATCAGTGAGTCGACTCTGAAGAGCGGGGCGAAATCAGATACGCAGTATTTT.

This chain uses TRBV18 with TRBJ2-5; TRBD1 might be the D (5 bases). V lost 2 bases and J 1 base, leaving 8 bases between the germline ends. Germline assignment: CDR1 KGHSH and CDR2 LQKENI. The CDR3 is made up of 14 amino acids. The CDR3 region has the DNA TGTGCCAGCTCACCAGGGGCAGGCCAAGAGACCCAGTACTTC. Residues: CASSPGAGQETQYF.

This clone appeared a single time. This rearrangement joins TRBV24-1 to TRBJ2-1; TRBD2 agrees at 13 bases. The CDR3 consists of 15 residues. CDR1 is KGHDR and CDR2 is SFDVKD in the germline V gene. Trimming cost V 4 bases and J 14 bases; bases outside gene matches: 10. DNA for the CDR3: TGTGCCACCAGTGACCCGCGGACTAGCGGGGGCCCCGAGTTCTTC. Translated: CATSDPRTSGGPEFF.

There are a few counts of this clone. This chain joins TRBV24-1 and TRBJ2-1; a possible D gene is TRBD2 (5 bases). Trimming pared 9 bases from V and 1 base from J, leaving 15 bases between. The V gene's germline CDR1 is KGHDR and CDR2 SFDVKD. This CDR3 spans 15 amino acids. In DNA form, the CDR3 reads TGTGCCACCTCCCAGTTCGGGGAGTCCTACAATGAGCAGTTCTTC. Translating gives CATSQFGESYNEQFF.

V gene TRBV5-1 combines with J gene TRBJ1-1, with 8 bases lining up with TRBD1. This CDR3 comprises 13 residues. After removal of 5 bases from V and 6 bases from J, the junction contained 6 bases not matched to a gene. Germline V gene data show CDR1 as SGHRS and CDR2 as YFSETQ. DNA of the CDR3: TGCGCCAGCAGGGACAGGGTCCCCGCTGAAGCTTTCTTT. This gives the protein CASRDRVPAEAFF.

This clone was found once. The chain carries TRBV9 and TRBJ2-7; 9 nucleotides line up with TRBD1. The V gene's germline CDR1 is SGDLS and CDR2 YYNGEE. J gave up 5 bases and V 3 bases, and 9 bases lay outside the gene matches. There are 15 residues in the CDR3. CDR3 coding DNA: TGTGCCAGCAGCGCTACCGGGACAGGGCAGCACGAGCAGTACTTC. Amino acid sequence: CASSATGTGQHEQYF. The variable domain in full, with the rest retrieved from reference TRBV9 and TRBJ2-7, is DSGVTQTPKHLITATGQRVTLRCSPRSGDLSVYWYQQSLDQGLQFLIQYYNGEERAKGNILERFSAQQFPDLHSELNLSSLELGDSALYFCASSATGTGQHEQYFGPGTRLTVT.

V usage is TRBV7-9 and J usage is TRBJ1-2, with TRBD1 matching 7 bases. The CDR3 is made up of 14 amino acids. Per germline, CDR1 SEHNR and CDR2 FQNEAQ (reference sequence). The V segment lost 3 bases and the J segment 7 bases; nucleotides outside the gene matches: 8. The chain's CDR3 is CASSFDRDYFGYTF. The CDR3 nucleotides read TGTGCCAGCAGCTTCGACAGGGATTATTTTGGCTACACCTTC.

The chain carries TRBV19 and TRBJ1-4; maybe TRBD1 (6 bases). The germline V gene has CDR1 LNHDA and CDR2 SQIVND (reference sequence). This CDR3 region has 15 residues. Between the trimmed V and J ends, which lost 5 bases and 7 bases, there was a span of 17 bases. Here the CDR3 DNA reads TGTGCCAGTAGTTCACCGGACAGAATGAGTGAAAAACTGTTTTTT. It codes for CASSSPDRMSEKLFF.

The chain carries TRBV28 and TRBJ1-4; 9 bases match TRBD1. Germline trimming cut 6 bases from V and 5 bases from J; bases unmatched to any gene: 7. In germline, CDR1 is MDHEN, CDR2 SYDVKM. CDR3 length equals 15 residues. The CDR3 coding sequence is TGTGCCAGCAGGAAAACTGGACAGGGGAATGAAAAACTGTTTTTT. Translated: CASRKTGQGNEKLFF.

The chain joins TRBV15 to TRBJ1-2, with 7 bases fitting TRBD1. CDR3 size: 18 residues. Trimming took 0 bases from V and 4 from J; bases not matched to a gene: 14. Germline CDR1 LNHNV, CDR2 YYDKDF (reference sequence). The CDR3 protein is CATSRDRVGTGAFYGYTF. DNA for the CDR3: TGTGCCACCAGCAGAGATAGGGTCGGAACAGGGGCCTTCTATGGCTACACCTTC.

This clone was recorded only once. This chain uses TRBV6-5 with TRBJ1-4; D may be TRBD1 (5 bases). From germline, CDR1 is MNHEY and CDR2 SVGAGI. This CDR3 has 16 amino acids. Between the trimmed V and J ends, which lost 2 bases and 7 bases, there was a span of 17 bases. The CDR3, as DNA: TGTGCCAGCAGTTACCTGCCGGGGGGAGGTTTTGAAAAACTGTTTTTT. Its translation is CASSYLPGGGFEKLFF.